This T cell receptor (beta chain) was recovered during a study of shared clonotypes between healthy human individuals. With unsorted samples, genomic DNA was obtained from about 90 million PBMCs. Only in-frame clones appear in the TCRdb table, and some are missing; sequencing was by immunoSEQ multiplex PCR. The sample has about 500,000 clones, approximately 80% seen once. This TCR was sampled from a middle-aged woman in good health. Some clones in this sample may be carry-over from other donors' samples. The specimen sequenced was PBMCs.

The CDR3 protein is CAISERDILNTEAFF. The DNA of the CDR3 is TGTGCCATCAGTGAGCGGGACATCCTGAACACTGAAGCTTTCTTT. The chain has TRBV10-3 and TRBJ1-1, with TRBD1 as a possible D gene (6 bases). The V gene lost 2 bases and the J gene lost 0 bases, with 10 bases spanning the gap. There are 15 residues in the CDR3. Germline CDR1 reads ENHRY; CDR2 reads SYGVKD.